This T cell receptor beta chain was sequenced in a study of T cells in Graves' hyperthyroidism and ophthalmopathy. Germline assignment: CDR1 DFQATT and CDR2 SNEGSKA (reference sequence). Trimming cost V 0 bases and J 5 bases, with 16 bases left between them. CDR3 length equals 15 residues. The sample holds a few counts of this clonotype. The TCR beta CDR3 regions underwent amplification using RNA transcripts as the source. HTBI primers were the set used in a first-round RT-PCR of the TCR CDR3. MiXCR was run by TCRdb on the multiplex PCR reads, yielding one entry per CDR3 protein. The table has approximately 640,000 distinct CDR3 sequences, 40% to 55% seen once; the top ten hold about 7.2%. Based on clinical symptoms, serum thyroxine and TRAb, thyroid ultrasound and orbital computed tomography, diagnoses were reached.

The receptor comes from an adult man with Graves' disease, either hyperthyroidism or ophthalmopathy (not recorded which). The sample comprised peripheral blood or thyroid tissue (not recorded which). The V gene is TRBV20-1, the J gene TRBJ1-1; D might be TRBD1 (5 bases). CDR3 nucleotides: TGCAGTGCTAGAGACAGGGTGAGGGGTTTTACTGAAGCTTTCTTT. Protein sequence: CSARDRVRGFTEAFF.